This is a list of T cell receptor beta chains from one sample in a study of a mutant IDH1 vaccine in newly diagnosed glioma. These receptors' antigens are unknown. Assay: immunoSEQ multiplex PCR; the TCRdb copy retains only in-frame clones and omits some. Of nearly 55,000 clones listed, roughly 84% were seen once; the top ten hold approximately 4.5%. The sample here was PBMCs, taken from a glioma patient whose treatment included an IDH1 peptide vaccine. Source of these receptors: a woman aged 18 to 35 with glioma. Both conserved end residues are part of each CDR3. D genes are given only for firm matches. The size entry is marked missing in some rows and otherwise reads once, few, many or a size class.

>once|TRBJ2-7|-|TRBV25-1
TGTGCCAGCCGTCGGTTGTACGAGCAGTACTTC
CASRRLYEQYF
>-|TRBJ1-2|-|TRBV11-2
TGTGCCAGCAGCTTAGAGGGCAGGGCCGACAACTATGGCTACACCTTC
CASSLEGRADNYGYTF
>-|TRBJ2-1|TRBD1|TRBV9
TGTGCCAGCAGGAACGGGACAGGGTTTCTCAATGAGCAGTTCTTC
CASRNGTGFLNEQFF
>-|TRBJ2-3|-|TRBV7-9
TGTGCCAGCAGCTTGGACAGCACAGATACGCAGTATTTT
CASSLDSTDTQYF
>-|TRBJ2-3|-|TRBV6-5
TGTGCCAGCAGTTCCGGACTACCCCGGCGGGATACGCAGTATTTT
CASSSGLPRRDTQYF
>-|TRBJ1-1|-|TRBV9
TGTGCCAGCAGCGTAGACCCAGGGAGTGACACTGAAGCTTTCTTT
CASSVDPGSDTEAFF
>once|TRBJ2-1|-|TRBV4-1
TGCGCCAGCAGCCAAGAAGGGACTCGCTCCTACAATGAGCAGTTCTTC
CASSQEGTRSYNEQFF
>-|TRBJ2-3|-|TRBV7-2
TGTGCCAGCAGCCGAGGATCTGGCGGGATCTCGGGAGATACGCAGTATTTT
CASSRGSGGISGDTQYF
>-|TRBJ1-3|TRBD1|TRBV4-3
TGCGCCAGCAGCCCCGGGACAGCCTCTGGAAACACCATATATTTT
CASSPGTASGNTIYF
>-|TRBJ2-2|TRBD1|TRBV9
TGTGCCAGCAGCGTAGCTTTCCGGGACAGGGGGTCCGGGGAGCTGTTTTTT
CASSVAFRDRGSGELFF
>-|TRBJ2-7|-|TRBV7-8
TGTGCCAGCAGCCCGGAGGGCTTCCTCTACCACGAGCAGTACTTC
CASSPEGFLYHEQYF
>-|TRBJ2-2|-|TRBV5-1
TGCGCCAGCAGCTTGGTCATGGGCCCCACCGGGGAGCTGTTTTTT
CASSLVMGPTGELFF
>-|TRBJ1-5|-|TRBV18
TGTGCCAGCTCATCCCGTAGACTTCAGGGGAAGGAGCAGCCCCAGCATTTT
CASSSRRLQGKEQPQHF
>once|TRBJ1-5|TRBD1|TRBV29-1
TGCAGCGCTGGGACAGGCAATCAGCCCCAGCATTTT
CSAGTGNQPQHF
>-|TRBJ2-7|TRBD2|TRBV5-1
TGCGCCAGCAGCCCCTTAACGGGGGGGCTCTACGAGCAGTACTTC
CASSPLTGGLYEQYF
>-|TRBJ1-1|TRBD1|TRBV28
TGTGCCAGCAGTTCCAGGCCGGGGACAGGGGCTTTCTTT
CASSSRPGTGAFF
>once|TRBJ1-2|-|TRBV5-8
TGTGCCAGCATCTCCAGATCCGGGTTCTATGGCTACACCTTC
CASISRSGFYGYTF
>-|TRBJ2-2|TRBD2|TRBV27
TGTGCCAGCAGTACCTCCGGGACTATCGGGAACACCGGGGAGCTGTTTTTT
CASSTSGTIGNTGELFF
>-|TRBJ1-2|-|TRBV7-9
TGTGCCAGCAGCCTTGGGGACCAGACTTTAGATGGCTACACCTTC
CASSLGDQTLDGYTF
>-|TRBJ1-5|TRBD1|TRBV6-1
TGTGCCAGCAGTGAAGGGACAGGGGGCGTTCAGCCCCAGCATTTT
CASSEGTGGVQPQHF
>-|TRBJ2-5|-|TRBV30
TGTGCCTGGAGTCTACTCGGGACACCCCAAGAGACCCAGTACTTC
CAWSLLGTPQETQYF
>-|TRBJ2-5|-|TRBV21-1
TGTGCCAGCAGCCCGCCCCTCCCAGAGACCCAGTACTTC
CASSPPLPETQYF
>few|TRBJ1-2|-|TRBV2
TGTGCCAGCAGTCCAGGGTTGGACTATGGCTACACCTTC
CASSPGLDYGYTF
>-|TRBJ2-5|-|TRBV5-6
TGTGCCAGCAGCTTGGCTGGCCAGGGCCAAGAGACCCAGTACTTC
CASSLAGQGQETQYF
>-|TRBJ2-1|TRBD2|TRBV7-3
TGTGCCAGCAGCCTTAGCGGGGGGGCCTCTAAAAATGAGCAGTTCTTC
CASSLSGGASKNEQFF
>-|TRBJ2-7|-|TRBV6-5
TGTGCCAGCAGTCAGGAGGGGGGGTCCCTCTACGAGCAGTACTTC
CASSQEGGSLYEQYF